The 30 T cell receptor beta chains below were found in one sample sequenced in a study of tumour-infiltrating T cells in Burkitt lymphoma. Some clones are missing from TCRdb's copy, which holds only in-frame ones; the method was immunoSEQ multiplex PCR. The data show roughly 15,000 clones, approximately 80% seen once. Sequenced input: tumor tissue. These receptors were taken from a human donor with diffuse large B-cell lymphoma.

This chain connects TRBV4-3 to TRBJ2-7; no clear D gene. Germline values: CDR1 LGHNA, CDR2 YSLEER. The CDR3 has 13 amino acids. The V gene lost 5 bases and the J gene lost 5 bases, with 13 bases spanning the gap. The CDR3 spells CASSGLGSNEQYF. In DNA, the CDR3 is TGCGCCAGCAGCGGGCTCGGGTCCAACGAGCAGTACTTC.

The genes are TRBV27 and TRBJ2-5; D not certain. The length of the CDR3 is 14 residues. Germline V gives CDR1 MNHEY, CDR2 SMNVEV (reference sequence). Trimming took off 2 bases at V and 4 bases at J, with 11 bases between the two ends. The CDR3 region is CASSLKPSLETQYF. The DNA of the CDR3 is TGTGCCAGCAGTTTAAAGCCTAGTCTAGAGACCCAGTACTTC.

The table lists this clone with a few counts. The CDR3 DNA sequence: TGTGCCAGCAGCCTTTGGACCGTCACAGATACGCAGTATTTT. Residues: CASSLWTVTDTQYF. This sequence joins TRBV7-8 and TRBJ2-3; D is ambiguous. CDR3 length equals 14 residues. Trimming stripped 5 bases from V and 2 bases from J, with 11 bases between. Germline lookup yields CDR1 SGHVS and CDR2 FQNEAQ.

The chain is built from TRBV4-3 and TRBJ1-1, with D uncertain. The germline V and J ends were trimmed by 4 bases and 8 bases, with 14 bases remaining between them. This CDR3 comprises 13 residues. Per germline, CDR1 LGHNA and CDR2 YSLEER. The CDR3, as DNA: TGCGCCAGCAGCCCCCGGATTAAAGGCGAAGCTTTCTTT. Its protein is CASSPRIKGEAFF.

This chain uses TRBV15 with TRBJ1-5; a weak D match, TRBD1 (5 bases). V shed 3 bases and J shed 1 base, with 7 bases lying between them. The CDR3 has 14 residues. The V gene's germline CDR1 is LNHNV and CDR2 YYDKDF (reference sequence). CDR3 in DNA: TGTGCCACCAGCAGCCAGGGAAGCAATCAGCCCCAGCATTTT. Translated, it gives CATSSQGSNQPQHF.

The chain joins TRBV29-1 to TRBJ2-1, with D possibly matching TRBD2 (6 bases). The CDR3 is made up of 14 amino acids. V lost 2 bases, J lost 6 bases, and 14 bases lay in between. The V gene's germline CDR1 is SQVTM and CDR2 ANQGSEA. DNA of the CDR3: TGCAGCGTTGAACGGGGGAACCTGGGCAATGAGCAGTTCTTC. As protein: CSVERGNLGNEQFF.

The chain combines TRBV5-4 with TRBJ2-5; D possibly corresponds to TRBD1 (6 bases). This CDR3 has 15 amino acids. Trimming left V 2 bases short and J 0 bases short, with 11 bases between. Germline V gives CDR1 SGHNT, CDR2 YYREEE (reference sequence). The CDR3 DNA is TGTGCCAGCAGCTTCGGACAGACAGACCAAGAGACCCAGTACTTC. Its translation: CASSFGQTDQETQYF.

This chain uses TRBV7-2 with TRBJ2-1; no reliable D call. Germline values: CDR1 SGHTA, CDR2 FQGNSA. The V end lost 1 base, the J end lost 10 bases, and 11 bases lay between the germline ends. The CDR3 is 13 residues long. CDR3 residues: CASSLVGIGEQFF. CDR3 nucleotide sequence: TGTGCCAGCAGCTTAGTCGGCATTGGGGAGCAGTTCTTC.

This chain links TRBV6-5 with TRBJ2-5; 7 bases are shared with TRBD1. The CDR3 loop spans 15 amino acids. CDR1 is MNHEY, CDR2 SVGAGI, per germline. The ends lost 6 bases at V and 1 base at J; junction bases unmatched: 8. The CDR3 here is CASSSGTALQETQYF. The CDR3 DNA follows: TGTGCCAGCAGCTCCGGGACAGCTCTCCAAGAGACCCAGTACTTC.

To note about this clone: Different DNA sequences within this sample yield the same CDR3. This chain connects TRBV29-1 to TRBJ2-1; 7 nucleotides match TRBD2. The CDR3 consists of 11 residues. The V and J ends lost 4 bases and 10 bases, in that order; junction bases with no gene match: 4. The V gene's germline CDR1 is SQVTM and CDR2 ANQGSEA. The CDR3: CSVVWGGEQFF. As DNA, the CDR3 is TGCAGCGTTGTATGGGGGGGGGAGCAGTTCTTC.

The gene calls are TRBV7-2 and TRBJ1-3; 8 bases match TRBD1. The CDR3 length is 15 residues. V dropped 6 bases and J dropped 3; count of bases not matched to a gene: 7. From germline, CDR1 is SGHTA and CDR2 FQGNSA. The CDR3 region is CASSGDRRLGNTIYF. For the CDR3, the DNA is TGTGCCAGCAGTGGGGACAGGCGCCTTGGAAACACCATATATTTT.

This clone was seen more than once but under ten times. CDR3 bases: TGTGCCAGTAATCGTCAAGGGGACGGGGAGCTGTTTTTT. Encoded protein: CASNRQGDGELFF. J is TRBJ2-2 and V is TRBV19; a possible D gene is TRBD1 (5 bases). V was shortened by 7 bases and J by 7 bases, with 13 bases between the two germline ends. The CDR3 extends over 13 amino acids. The germline CDR1 and CDR2 sequences are LNHDA and SQIVND (reference sequence).

The rearrangement links TRBV19 to TRBJ2-1; the match to TRBD2 covers 13 bases. The length of the CDR3 is 14 residues. V shed 6 bases and J 7 bases; nucleotides not matched to a gene: 3. Germline CDR1 is LNHDA and CDR2 is SQIVND (reference sequence). The CDR3 sequence is CASRLAGGKNEQFF. DNA of the CDR3: TGTGCCAGTAGACTAGCGGGAGGGAAGAATGAGCAGTTCTTC.

The chain combines TRBV2 with TRBJ2-2; D call uncertain. V lost 0 bases and J 5 bases, leaving 10 bases between the germline ends. The CDR3 has 15 residues. Germline V gene data show CDR1 as SNHLY and CDR2 as FYNNEI. The CDR3 protein is CASSEAYAGTGELFF. The CDR3 region has the DNA TGTGCCAGCAGTGAAGCGTACGCCGGGACCGGGGAGCTGTTTTTT.

The V call is TRBV4-3, the J call TRBJ1-6, with D unclear. The CDR3 spans 13 residues. Germline CDR1 and CDR2: LGHNA and YSLEER. Trimming left V 0 bases short and J 9 bases short, with 6 bases between. The CDR3, as DNA: TGCGCCAGCAGCCAAGATTACGCTTCACCCCTCCACTTT. This codes for CASSQDYASPLHF.

V usage is TRBV6-6 and J usage is TRBJ2-5; 13 bases match TRBD2. CDR1 and CDR2 from the germline V gene are MNHNY and SVGAGI (reference sequence). The CDR3 length is 14 residues. V trimming: 2 bases; J trimming: 9 bases; junction bases outside the gene matches: 3. This CDR3 is CASSYAGLAGPQYF. CDR3 DNA: TGTGCCAGCAGTTACGCGGGACTAGCGGGACCCCAGTACTTC.

As for this clone: The sample carries other DNA sequences with the same CDR3. This chain uses TRBV29-1 with TRBJ1-1; D gene unclear. V lost 1 base, J lost 5 bases, and 5 bases lay in between. CDR3 length: 11 residues. Germline loops: CDR1 SQVTM, CDR2 ANQGSEA. The CDR3 sequence: CSVEGGTEAFF. The CDR3 DNA is TGCAGCGTTGAAGGCGGGACTGAAGCTTTCTTT. The whole variable domain, filled in from reference TRBV29-1 and TRBJ1-1, reads SAVISQKPSRDICQRGTSLTIQCQVDSQVTMMFWYRQQPGQSLTLIATANQGSEATYESGFVIDKFPISRPNLTFSTLTVSNMSPEDSSIYLCSVEGGTEAFFGQGTRLTVV.

V and J are TRBV5-1 and TRBJ2-5; 7 nucleotides align to TRBD1. V lost 6 bases and J lost 2; bases outside the gene matches: 13. CDR1 is SGHRS and CDR2 is YFSETQ in the germline V gene. The CDR3 loop spans 16 amino acids. This CDR3 is CASNHGQAGAQETQYF. CDR3 nucleotide sequence: TGCGCCAGCAACCACGGACAGGCCGGGGCACAAGAGACCCAGTACTTC.

This sequence joins TRBV11-3 and TRBJ1-2; 9 positions match TRBD1. J lost 6 bases, V lost 3 bases, and 2 bases had no gene match. Germline-derived CDR1 and CDR2 are SGHNT and YENEEA. CDR3 size: 13 residues. The CDR3 region has the DNA TGTGCCAGCAGCTTCGGACAGGGGAATGGCTACACCTTC. This gives the protein CASSFGQGNGYTF.

The chain uses TRBV27 and TRBJ1-2; D is unresolved. Germline CDR1 reads MNHEY; CDR2 reads SMNVEV (reference sequence). The CDR3 length is 14 residues. Trimming took 5 bases from V and 0 from J, leaving 10 bases between them. CDR3 coding DNA: TGTGCCAGCAGTGACGGGCCGACTAACTATGGCTACACCTTC. This codes for CASSDGPTNYGYTF.

This clone was counted once. V is TRBV7-2 and J is TRBJ2-7, with 8 positions matching TRBD2. The germline V gene has CDR1 SGHTA and CDR2 FQGNSA. This CDR3 comprises 17 residues. The V gene end was trimmed by 5 bases and the J gene end by 3 bases; junction bases not matched to a gene: 15. The CDR3 DNA reads as TGTGCCAGCAGCCCCAGGAGTAGCGGGATAGGGGGCTACGAGCAGTACTTC. Protein product: CASSPRSSGIGGYEQYF.

The genes are TRBV4-1 and TRBJ2-1, with 9 bases identical to TRBD2. Germline CDR1 and CDR2: MGHRA and YSYEKL. The CDR3 runs 15 residues. Losses at the gene ends were 0 bases for V and 8 bases for J; bases not matched to a gene: 5. CDR3: CASSQELAGTDEQFF. Written as DNA, the CDR3 is TGCGCCAGCAGCCAAGAGCTAGCGGGAACCGATGAGCAGTTCTTC.

This chain joins TRBV4-3 and TRBJ1-1; TRBD1 matches 7 bases. V lost 4 bases, J lost 0 bases, and 5 bases stayed unmatched. This CDR3 spans 15 amino acids. Germline-derived CDR1 and CDR2 are LGHNA and YSLEER. CDR3 in amino acids: CASSLSQGMNTEAFF. CDR3 sequence (DNA): TGCGCCAGCAGCCTCTCACAGGGGATGAACACTGAAGCTTTCTTT.

This clone was found a few times. The chain carries TRBV10-3 and TRBJ1-5; D gene ambiguous. CDR1 is ENHRY, CDR2 SYGVKD, per germline. Between the trimmed V and J ends, which lost 3 bases and 6 bases, there was a span of 12 bases. The CDR3 sequence is 14 residues long. The CDR3 protein is CAISEEGIGQPQHF. The CDR3 DNA reads as TGTGCCATCAGTGAAGAGGGTATCGGTCAGCCCCAGCATTTT.

The chain couples TRBV4-3 to TRBJ1-2; D gene uncertain. Germline V lookup: CDR1 LGHNA, CDR2 YSLEER. There are 19 residues in the CDR3. Trimming stripped 0 bases from V and 4 bases from J, with 24 bases between. This CDR3 is CASSQDTTSGSSNLYGYTF. CDR3 sequence (DNA): TGCGCCAGCAGCCAAGATACGACCTCGGGATCCTCAAACCTCTATGGCTACACCTTC.

The V gene is TRBV6-6, the J gene TRBJ2-5, with D unclear. The V gene's germline CDR1 is MNHNY and CDR2 SVGAGI (reference sequence). V lost 6 bases and J 5 bases, leaving 13 bases between the germline ends. The CDR3 has 13 amino acids. CDR3 sequence reads: CASSPWSGETQYF. The CDR3, as DNA: TGTGCCAGCAGCCCATGGAGTGGCGAGACCCAGTACTTC.

The rearrangement uses TRBV18 and TRBJ2-1; the match to TRBD1 covers 9 bases. Germline V gene data show CDR1 as KGHSH and CDR2 as LQKENI. The CDR3 is 17 residues long. With 2 bases clipped from V and 5 bases from J, the junction kept 10 bases outside the gene matches. The CDR3 loop is CASSPSGPGQGDNEQFF. As DNA, the CDR3 is TGTGCCAGCTCACCATCAGGCCCGGGACAGGGTGACAATGAGCAGTTCTTC.

V and J are TRBV9 and TRBJ1-5; no reliable D call. The V gene lost 0 bases and the J gene lost 0 bases, with 7 bases spanning the gap. CDR3 length: 15 amino acids. Per the germline V gene, CDR1 is SGDLS and CDR2 is YYNGEE. The CDR3 protein is CASSVGGVSNQPQHF. As DNA, the CDR3 is TGTGCCAGCAGCGTAGGGGGAGTTAGCAATCAGCCCCAGCATTTT.

The V call is TRBV9, the J call TRBJ2-1; D is ambiguous. The CDR3 has 12 residues. The V end was cut by 0 bases, the J end by 9 bases, with 7 bases between. The germline CDR1 and CDR2 sequences are SGDLS and YYNGEE. CDR3 region: CASSVELGEQFF. As DNA, the CDR3 is TGTGCCAGCAGCGTAGAACTGGGTGAGCAGTTCTTC.

The chain joins TRBV25-1 to TRBJ2-7, with a possible D match to TRBD2 (7 bases). Gene TRBJ2-5 matches the end of the DNA better, so the J call may be wrong. The germline V gene has CDR1 MGHDK and CDR2 SYGVNS. CDR3 size: 14 residues. CDR3 protein: CASSDLGGRETQYF. In DNA form, the CDR3 reads TGTGCCAGCAGTGATCTGGGGGGGCGAGAGACCCAGTACTTC.